These 8 T cell receptor beta chains share one sample of origin, sequenced in a study of T cell clones after liver transplantation. Profiling relied on immunoSEQ multiplex PCR, and the TCRdb table lists in-frame clones only, not all of them. The sample shows tens of thousands of clones, about two thirds of them seen only once. The material was CD4+ T cells from blood, obtained before liver transplant. These receptors all come from a human donor who received a liver transplant.

This clone was seen at least ten times. V is TRBV15 and J is TRBJ1-6, with D possibly TRBD1 on 5 matching bases. Germline V lookup: CDR1 LNHNV, CDR2 YYDKDF (reference sequence). The CDR3 is 15 amino acids. Trimming removed 1 base at V and 14 bases at J, with 18 bases between. Written as DNA, the CDR3 is TGTGCCACCAGCAGAGGCTCAGGGCCCTTGAAAGCCCTCCACTTT. Translation: CATSRGSGPLKALHF.

V is TRBV5-1 and J is TRBJ2-1; weak D call: TRBD2 (5 bases). The germline CDR1 and CDR2 sequences are SGHRS and YFSETQ. This CDR3 contains 17 residues. With 4 bases removed from V and 0 bases from J, the gap between germline ends came to 17 bases. Written as DNA, the CDR3 is TGCGCCAGCAGCCCCGCGCCCGGAACTAGCTCCTACAATGAGCAGTTCTTC. Protein sequence: CASSPAPGTSSYNEQFF.

This clone was counted a single time. V gene TRBV27 combines with J gene TRBJ2-3; 10 nucleotides match TRBD1. Germline assignment: CDR1 MNHEY and CDR2 SMNVEV (reference sequence). The CDR3 is 17 amino acids. V shed 3 bases, J shed 1 base, and the junction held 7 bases outside the gene matches. The CDR3 is CASSFSTGGWGTDTQYF. The CDR3 nucleotides are TGTGCCAGCAGTTTCTCGACAGGGGGCTGGGGCACAGATACGCAGTATTTT.

This chain uses TRBV5-5 with TRBJ2-5, with D perhaps TRBD2 (6 bases). Germline CDR1 reads SGHKS; CDR2 reads YYEKEE (reference sequence). The CDR3 spans 15 residues. Trimming removed 2 bases from V and 5 bases from J, with 16 bases in between. Written as DNA, the CDR3 is TGTGCCAGCAGCTTTAGGAGGGAAGGCCGGGAGACCCAGTACTTC. Translated, it gives CASSFRREGRETQYF.

The V gene is TRBV6-1, the J gene TRBJ1-6; D remains unclear. The CDR3 is made up of 12 amino acids. V was cut by 3 bases and J by 10 bases, with 7 bases left in between. Germline V lookup: CDR1 MNHNS, CDR2 SASEGT. Here the CDR3 DNA reads TGTGCCAGCAGTGACCCTGTCTCACCCCTCCACTTT. This gives the protein CASSDPVSPLHF.

The chain links TRBV27 to TRBJ2-7; D may be TRBD1 (5 bases). The germline V gene encodes CDR1 MNHEY and CDR2 SMNVEV (reference sequence). V lost 3 bases and J lost 6, with 12 bases in between. This CDR3 contains 13 residues. CDR3 DNA: TGTGCCAGCAGTTTTAGGGGTGGCGCCGAGCAGTACTTC. Translating it yields CASSFRGGAEQYF.

The J gene is TRBJ2-1, the V gene TRBV18; 8 nucleotides line up with TRBD2. CDR3 length equals 15 residues. Germline V gene sequence: CDR1 KGHSH, CDR2 LQKENI. Unmatched junction bases numbered 9, after V lost 4 bases and J lost 7 bases. CDR3 in amino acids: CASSRPGPGGNEQFF. In DNA, the CDR3 is TGTGCCAGCTCACGACCGGGACCGGGAGGGAATGAGCAGTTCTTC.

The rearrangement links TRBV2 to TRBJ1-5, with D possibly matching TRBD1 (5 bases). CDR1 is SNHLY and CDR2 is FYNNEI in the germline V gene. The CDR3 is made up of 15 amino acids. V was trimmed by 3 bases and J by 2 bases, leaving 11 bases between them. The CDR3 nucleotides read TGTGCCAGCAGTGACAGGGAAGAGGGCAATCAGCCCCAGCATTTT. This encodes CASSDREEGNQPQHF.